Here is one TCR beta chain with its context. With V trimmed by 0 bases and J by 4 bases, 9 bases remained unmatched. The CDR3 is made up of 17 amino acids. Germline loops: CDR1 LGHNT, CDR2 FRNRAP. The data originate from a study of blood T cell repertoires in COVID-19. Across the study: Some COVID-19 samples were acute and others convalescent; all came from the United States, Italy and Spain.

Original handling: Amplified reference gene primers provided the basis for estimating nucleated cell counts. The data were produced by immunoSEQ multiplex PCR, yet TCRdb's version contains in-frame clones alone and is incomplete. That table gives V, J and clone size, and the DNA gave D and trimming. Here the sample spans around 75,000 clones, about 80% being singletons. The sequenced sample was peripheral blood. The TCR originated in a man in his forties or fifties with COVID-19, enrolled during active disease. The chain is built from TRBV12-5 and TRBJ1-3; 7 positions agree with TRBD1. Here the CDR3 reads CASGLVVGGSVGNTIYF. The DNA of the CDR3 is TGTGCTAGTGGTTTGGTAGTAGGGGGCTCGGTAGGAAACACCATATATTTT.